Listed here are 20 T cell receptor beta chains from one sample, sequenced in a study of naive and memory T cell subsets. Whole-study findings and limits: Possibly reflecting memory cells re-expressing CD45RA, a few larger clonotypes occurred in naive repertoires, especially CD8.

The beta constant-region primer was an equimolar mix of two oligonucleotides covering TRBC1 and TRBC2. The ligated cDNA underwent four PCR rounds using SP2 and nested alpha and beta constant-region primers. TCRdb used MiXCR to reprocess the UMI-ligation and nested PCR reads, holding one entry per CDR3 protein. The table has around 83,000 distinct CDR3 sequences, 10% to 12% seen once. Their target antigens are unknown. The sequenced sample was naive CD4+ T cells from blood. The receptor source for this set is a human donor in good health.

There are many counts of this clonotype. The chain links TRBV20-1 to TRBJ2-1; 14 bases align to TRBD2. J lost 9 bases, V lost 6 bases, and 13 bases had no gene match. Germline values: CDR1 DFQATT, CDR2 SNEGSKA (reference sequence). This CDR3 comprises 16 residues. CDR3 coding DNA: TGCAGTGCAAGCGATCCGGGACTAGCGGGAGTCTTTGAGCAGTTCTTC. Encoded protein: CSASDPGLAGVFEQFF.

This clonotype was seen a few times. The J gene is TRBJ1-5, the V gene TRBV18; D call uncertain. Looked up from germline, CDR1 is KGHSH and CDR2 is LQKENI. The length of the CDR3 is 12 residues. The ends were cut back, 2 bases at V and 4 bases at J, with 3 bases in the middle. The CDR3 here is CASSPENQPQHF. CDR3 nucleotide sequence: TGTGCCAGCTCACCAGAGAATCAGCCCCAGCATTTT.

This clonotype has ten or more counts. This chain connects TRBV4-3 to TRBJ2-7, with 10 bases aligning to TRBD1. In germline, CDR1 is LGHNA, CDR2 YSLEER. The CDR3 is 15 amino acids. V was clipped by 5 bases and J by 2 bases; unmatched bases: 6. For the CDR3, the DNA is TGCGCCAGCAGCTTACGACAGGGGGCTACCTACGAGCAGTACTTC. Translation gives CASSLRQGATYEQYF.

This clonotype was observed a handful of times. The J gene is TRBJ2-7, the V gene TRBV7-2; weak D call: TRBD2 (5 bases). There are 15 residues in the CDR3. Germline lookup yields CDR1 SGHTA and CDR2 FQGNSA. Trimming took off 5 bases at V and 2 bases at J, with 16 bases between the two ends. The DNA of the CDR3 is TGTGCCAGCAGCAGTCCCGGACTCGGCGCCTACGAGCAGTACTTC. This translates into CASSSPGLGAYEQYF.

This chain links TRBV6-5 with TRBJ2-1; 9 bases match TRBD2. This CDR3 spans 13 amino acids. V lost 7 bases and J lost 9; bases outside the gene matches: 7. Germline V lookup: CDR1 MNHEY, CDR2 SVGAGI. This chain's CDR3 is CASKRGESGEQFF. In DNA, the CDR3 is TGTGCCAGCAAGCGGGGGGAGAGTGGTGAGCAGTTCTTC.

This chain connects TRBV6-2 or TRBV6-3 to TRBJ1-5, with 7 nucleotides matching TRBD1. J gave up 9 bases and V 6 bases, and 8 bases lay outside the gene matches. The CDR3 contains 13 residues. Germline assignment: CDR1 MNHEY and CDR2 SVGEGT. The CDR3 is CASRRNQGGPQHF. In nucleotides, the CDR3 is TGTGCCAGCAGGAGGAACCAGGGGGGGCCCCAGCATTTT.

V is TRBV6-2 or TRBV6-3 and J is TRBJ1-5; D unresolved. Germline lookup yields CDR1 MNHEY and CDR2 SVGEGT. The CDR3 is made up of 11 amino acids. Between the trimmed V and J ends, which lost 4 bases and 6 bases, there was a span of 4 bases. For the CDR3, the DNA is TGTGCCAGCAGTTCTGGTCAGCCCCAGCATTTT. It yields the protein CASSSGQPQHF.

The rearrangement joins TRBV7-2 to TRBJ2-1, with D maybe TRBD2 (5 bases). The CDR3 totals 15 residues. CDR1 and CDR2 from the germline V gene are SGHTA and FQGNSA. The ends were cut back, 1 base at V and 5 bases at J, with 12 bases in the middle. CDR3 region: CASSLGHGKNNEQFF. CDR3 coding DNA: TGTGCCAGCAGCTTAGGCCACGGGAAGAACAATGAGCAGTTCTTC.

The V and J genes are TRBV5-4 and TRBJ2-1; TRBD2 is a possible D gene (5 bases). The V end was cut by 0 bases, the J end by 5 bases, with 15 bases between. This CDR3 region has 16 residues. Per the germline V gene, CDR1 is SGHNT and CDR2 is YYREEE (reference sequence). The DNA for the CDR3 is TGTGCCAGCAGCTTGGGAGGGAAGGGTGTTAACAATGAGCAGTTCTTC. Translation: CASSLGGKGVNNEQFF. The variable domain in full, with the rest retrieved from reference TRBV5-4 and TRBJ2-1, is ETGVTQSPTHLIKTRGQQVTLRCSSQSGHNTVSWYQQALGQGPQFIFQYYREEENGRGNFPPRFSGLQFPNYSSELNVNALELDDSALYLCASSLGGKGVNNEQFFGPGTRLTVL.

The V and J genes are TRBV11-2 and TRBJ1-4; TRBD1 aligns across 9 bases. CDR3 length: 19 residues. Germline CDR1 reads SGHAT; CDR2 reads FQNNGV. Trimming at V came to 3 bases and at J to 5 bases, leaving 16 bases not matched to a gene. The DNA of the CDR3 is TGTGCCAGCAGCTTGAACCATCCGTCTTGGGGGACAGGGAATGAAAAACTGTTTTTT. This translates into CASSLNHPSWGTGNEKLFF.

There are many counts of this clonotype. The rearrangement uses TRBV12-3 or TRBV12-4 and TRBJ2-5; D is perhaps TRBD2 (5 bases). V lost 6 bases and J lost 4, with 15 bases in between. This CDR3 contains 14 residues. The CDR3 region is CASSSGGPRETQYF. Written as DNA, the CDR3 is TGTGCCAGCAGCAGCGGAGGCCCCCGAGAGACCCAGTACTTC.

The V call is TRBV3-2, the J call TRBJ1-1; the D segment call TRBD1 is taken from the table without a DNA check. TRBV3-2 is flagged as a pseudogene. There are 18 residues in the CDR3. The CDR3 nucleotides read TGTGCCAGCAGCCAAGCCAATGACAGGGGGCATCGGAACACTGAAGCTTTCTTT. Residues: CASSQANDRGHRNTEAFF.

This sequence joins TRBV14 and TRBJ2-1; D not resolved. This CDR3 is 12 amino acids long. Trimming pared 4 bases from V and 14 bases from J, leaving 15 bases between. Germline V CDR1 and CDR2: SGHDN, FVKESK. The CDR3 DNA follows: TGTGCCAGCAGCCCCGGATACCCTCAAAAGTTCTTC. This codes for CASSPGYPQKFF.

The rearrangement links TRBV29-1 to TRBJ2-5; D unresolved. The V end lost 7 bases, the J end lost 5 bases, and 14 bases lay between the germline ends. This CDR3 region has 12 residues. Germline lookup yields CDR1 SQVTM and CDR2 ANQGSEA. CDR3 DNA sequence: TGCAGCGCTGGGAAGATTGGGGAGACCCAGTACTTC. This translates into CSAGKIGETQYF.

This clonotype was counted at least ten times. The V and J genes are TRBV19 and TRBJ2-7; TRBD1 aligns across 8 bases. The CDR3 length is 15 residues. Germline V gene data show CDR1 as LNHDA and CDR2 as SQIVND (reference sequence). The V and J ends lost 3 bases and 1 base, in that order; junction bases with no gene match: 5. The chain's CDR3 is CASSMIDRGSYEQYF. CDR3 nucleotide sequence: TGTGCCAGTAGTATGATCGACAGGGGATCCTACGAGCAGTACTTC.

The chain joins TRBV24-1 to TRBJ2-7, with 7 nucleotides matching TRBD1. Germline V gene sequence: CDR1 KGHDR, CDR2 SFDVKD. The CDR3 is 16 amino acids. The trim removed 4 bases at V and 3 bases at J, leaving 11 bases unmatched. This CDR3 is CATSDSQNRGYYEQYF. The CDR3 nucleotides read TGTGCCACCAGTGACTCCCAAAACAGGGGCTACTACGAGCAGTACTTC.

The chain uses TRBV5-6 and TRBJ2-1, with no clear D. The CDR3 extends over 14 amino acids. The germline V and J ends were trimmed by 0 bases and 0 bases, with 4 bases remaining between them. The germline CDR1 and CDR2 sequences are SGHDT and YYEEEE. The CDR3 nucleotides are TGTGCCAGCAGCTTGGTGGTCTCCTACAATGAGCAGTTCTTC. Protein product: CASSLVVSYNEQFF.

This clonotype was found many times. V is TRBV12-3 or TRBV12-4 and J is TRBJ2-5, with 14 bases that match TRBD2. The CDR3 length is 16 residues. V was clipped by 4 bases and J by 5 bases; unmatched bases: 6. CDR3 loop: CASSYLGLAGVETQYF. The DNA for the CDR3 is TGTGCCAGCAGTTATCTGGGACTAGCGGGGGTGGAGACCCAGTACTTC.

This clonotype occurred a few times. V usage is TRBV6-1 and J usage is TRBJ2-7, with TRBD1 matching 7 bases. With V trimmed by 4 bases and J by 5 bases, 5 bases remained unmatched. CDR1 is MNHNS, CDR2 SASEGT, per germline. The CDR3 runs 13 residues. The CDR3 here is CASSGQGRHEQYF. Here the CDR3 DNA reads TGTGCCAGCAGTGGACAGGGCCGCCACGAGCAGTACTTC.

This clonotype was recorded once. This could be a read error, since a much larger clone is one nucleotide away. This chain links TRBV7-9 with TRBJ2-1, with 7 positions matching TRBD1. Unmatched junction bases numbered 8, after V lost 3 bases and J lost 6 bases. The CDR3 extends over 15 amino acids. Germline V gene lookup returns CDR1 SEHNR and CDR2 FQNEAQ (reference sequence). DNA for the CDR3: TGTGCCAGCAGCTTCGAGGGACAGAAATGCAATGAGCAGTTCTTC. Protein: CASSFEGQKCNEQFF. The full variable domain, in which reference TRBV7-9 and TRBJ2-1 provide the parts outside the CDR3, is DTGVSQNPRHKITKRGQNVTFRCDPISEHNRLYWYRQTLGQGPEFLTYFQNEAQLEKSRLLSDRFSAERPKGSFSTLEIQRTEQGDSAMYLCASSFEGQKCNEQFFGPGTRLTVL.